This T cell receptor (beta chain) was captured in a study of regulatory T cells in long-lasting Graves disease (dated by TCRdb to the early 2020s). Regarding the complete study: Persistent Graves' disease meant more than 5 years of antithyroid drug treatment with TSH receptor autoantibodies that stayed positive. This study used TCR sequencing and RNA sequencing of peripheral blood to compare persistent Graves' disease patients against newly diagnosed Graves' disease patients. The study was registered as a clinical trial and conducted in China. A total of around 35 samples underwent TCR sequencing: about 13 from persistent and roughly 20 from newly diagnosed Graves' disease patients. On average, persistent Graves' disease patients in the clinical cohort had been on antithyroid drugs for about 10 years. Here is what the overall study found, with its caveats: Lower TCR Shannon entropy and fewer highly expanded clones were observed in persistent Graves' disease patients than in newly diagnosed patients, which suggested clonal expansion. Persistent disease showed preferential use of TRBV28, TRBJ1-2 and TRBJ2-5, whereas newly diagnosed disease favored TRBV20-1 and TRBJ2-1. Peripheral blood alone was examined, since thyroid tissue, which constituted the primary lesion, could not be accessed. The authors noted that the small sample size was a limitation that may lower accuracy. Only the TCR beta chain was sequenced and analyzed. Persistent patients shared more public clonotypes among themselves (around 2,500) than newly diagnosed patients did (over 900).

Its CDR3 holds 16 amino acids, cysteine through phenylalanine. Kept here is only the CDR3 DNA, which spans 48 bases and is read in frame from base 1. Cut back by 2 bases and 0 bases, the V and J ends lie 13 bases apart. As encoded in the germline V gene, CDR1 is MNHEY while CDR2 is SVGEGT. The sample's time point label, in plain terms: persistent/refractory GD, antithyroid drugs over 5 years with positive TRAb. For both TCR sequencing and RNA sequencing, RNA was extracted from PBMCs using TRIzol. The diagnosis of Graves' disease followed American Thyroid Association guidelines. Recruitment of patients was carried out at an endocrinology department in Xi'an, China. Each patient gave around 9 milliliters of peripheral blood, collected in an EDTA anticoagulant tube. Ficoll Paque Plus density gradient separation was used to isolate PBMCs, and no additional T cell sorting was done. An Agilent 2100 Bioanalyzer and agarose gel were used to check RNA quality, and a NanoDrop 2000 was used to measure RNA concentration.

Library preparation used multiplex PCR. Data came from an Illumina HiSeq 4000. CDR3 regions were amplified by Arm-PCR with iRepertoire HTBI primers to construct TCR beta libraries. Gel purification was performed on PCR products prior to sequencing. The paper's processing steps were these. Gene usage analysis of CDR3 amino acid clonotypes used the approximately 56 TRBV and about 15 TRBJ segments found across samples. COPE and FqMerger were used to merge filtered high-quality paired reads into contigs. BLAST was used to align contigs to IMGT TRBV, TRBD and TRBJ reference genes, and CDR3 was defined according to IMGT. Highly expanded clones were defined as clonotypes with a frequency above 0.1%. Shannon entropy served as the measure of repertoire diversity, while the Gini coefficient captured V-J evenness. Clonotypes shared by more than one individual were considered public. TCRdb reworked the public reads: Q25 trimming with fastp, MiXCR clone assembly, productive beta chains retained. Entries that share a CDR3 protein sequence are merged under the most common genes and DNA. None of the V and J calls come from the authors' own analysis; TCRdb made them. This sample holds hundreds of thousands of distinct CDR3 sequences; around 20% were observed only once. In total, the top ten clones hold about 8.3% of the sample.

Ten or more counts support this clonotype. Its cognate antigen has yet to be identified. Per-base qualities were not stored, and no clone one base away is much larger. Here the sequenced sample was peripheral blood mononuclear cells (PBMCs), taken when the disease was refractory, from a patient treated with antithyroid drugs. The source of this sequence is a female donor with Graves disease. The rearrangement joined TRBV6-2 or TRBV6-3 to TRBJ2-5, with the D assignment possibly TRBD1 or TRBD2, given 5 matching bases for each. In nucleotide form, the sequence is TGTGCCAGCAGTTACGAGCGGACAAGGTACCAAGAGACCCAGTACTTC. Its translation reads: CASSYERTRYQETQYF.